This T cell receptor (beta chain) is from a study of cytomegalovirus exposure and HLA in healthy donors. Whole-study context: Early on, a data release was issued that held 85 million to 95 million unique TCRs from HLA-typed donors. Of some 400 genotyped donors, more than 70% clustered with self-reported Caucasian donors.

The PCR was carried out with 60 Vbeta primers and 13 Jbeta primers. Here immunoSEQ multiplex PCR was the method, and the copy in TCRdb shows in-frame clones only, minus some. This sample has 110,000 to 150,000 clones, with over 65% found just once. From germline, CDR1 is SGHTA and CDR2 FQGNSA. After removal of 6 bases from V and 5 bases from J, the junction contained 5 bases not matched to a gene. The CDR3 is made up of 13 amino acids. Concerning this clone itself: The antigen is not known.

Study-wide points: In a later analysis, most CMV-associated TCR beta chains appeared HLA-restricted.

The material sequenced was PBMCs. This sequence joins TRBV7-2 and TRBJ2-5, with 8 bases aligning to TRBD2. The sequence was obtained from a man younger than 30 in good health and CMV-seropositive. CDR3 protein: CASRPPSGETQYF. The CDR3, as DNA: TGTGCCAGCAGACCCCCTAGCGGGGAGACCCAGTACTTC.